The subject of this entry is one T cell receptor (beta chain). The antigen is undetermined. As defined, naive CD8 cells were CD45RO-negative and positively selected for CCR7, with terminally differentiated effector memory CD45RA+ cells excluded. V was shortened by 4 bases and J by 9 bases, with 22 bases between the two germline ends. This CDR3 has 16 residues. CDR1 is MDHEN, CDR2 SYDVKM, per germline. The source of the sample is a study of shared clonotypes between healthy human individuals. Sequencing was performed with immunoSEQ multiplex PCR; in TCRdb, only in-frame clones are kept and a portion is missing. Of just over 2,000,000 clones in the sample, approximately 95% were seen once. Study-level results: About 5% was the fraction of naive CD4 clonotypes found shared across several donors. Sorted-subset sequencing was shown by rarefaction to be incomplete despite large depth.

The sequenced sample was naive CD8+ T cells sorted from blood. This TCR came from a man younger than 30 in good health. The rearrangement joins TRBV28 to TRBJ2-1; D might be TRBD1 or TRBD2, each matching 5 bases. CDR3 amino acids: CASSSTDIPEAGEQFF. The CDR3 bases are TGTGCCAGCAGTTCAACGGACATTCCGGAGGCTGGTGAGCAGTTCTTC.